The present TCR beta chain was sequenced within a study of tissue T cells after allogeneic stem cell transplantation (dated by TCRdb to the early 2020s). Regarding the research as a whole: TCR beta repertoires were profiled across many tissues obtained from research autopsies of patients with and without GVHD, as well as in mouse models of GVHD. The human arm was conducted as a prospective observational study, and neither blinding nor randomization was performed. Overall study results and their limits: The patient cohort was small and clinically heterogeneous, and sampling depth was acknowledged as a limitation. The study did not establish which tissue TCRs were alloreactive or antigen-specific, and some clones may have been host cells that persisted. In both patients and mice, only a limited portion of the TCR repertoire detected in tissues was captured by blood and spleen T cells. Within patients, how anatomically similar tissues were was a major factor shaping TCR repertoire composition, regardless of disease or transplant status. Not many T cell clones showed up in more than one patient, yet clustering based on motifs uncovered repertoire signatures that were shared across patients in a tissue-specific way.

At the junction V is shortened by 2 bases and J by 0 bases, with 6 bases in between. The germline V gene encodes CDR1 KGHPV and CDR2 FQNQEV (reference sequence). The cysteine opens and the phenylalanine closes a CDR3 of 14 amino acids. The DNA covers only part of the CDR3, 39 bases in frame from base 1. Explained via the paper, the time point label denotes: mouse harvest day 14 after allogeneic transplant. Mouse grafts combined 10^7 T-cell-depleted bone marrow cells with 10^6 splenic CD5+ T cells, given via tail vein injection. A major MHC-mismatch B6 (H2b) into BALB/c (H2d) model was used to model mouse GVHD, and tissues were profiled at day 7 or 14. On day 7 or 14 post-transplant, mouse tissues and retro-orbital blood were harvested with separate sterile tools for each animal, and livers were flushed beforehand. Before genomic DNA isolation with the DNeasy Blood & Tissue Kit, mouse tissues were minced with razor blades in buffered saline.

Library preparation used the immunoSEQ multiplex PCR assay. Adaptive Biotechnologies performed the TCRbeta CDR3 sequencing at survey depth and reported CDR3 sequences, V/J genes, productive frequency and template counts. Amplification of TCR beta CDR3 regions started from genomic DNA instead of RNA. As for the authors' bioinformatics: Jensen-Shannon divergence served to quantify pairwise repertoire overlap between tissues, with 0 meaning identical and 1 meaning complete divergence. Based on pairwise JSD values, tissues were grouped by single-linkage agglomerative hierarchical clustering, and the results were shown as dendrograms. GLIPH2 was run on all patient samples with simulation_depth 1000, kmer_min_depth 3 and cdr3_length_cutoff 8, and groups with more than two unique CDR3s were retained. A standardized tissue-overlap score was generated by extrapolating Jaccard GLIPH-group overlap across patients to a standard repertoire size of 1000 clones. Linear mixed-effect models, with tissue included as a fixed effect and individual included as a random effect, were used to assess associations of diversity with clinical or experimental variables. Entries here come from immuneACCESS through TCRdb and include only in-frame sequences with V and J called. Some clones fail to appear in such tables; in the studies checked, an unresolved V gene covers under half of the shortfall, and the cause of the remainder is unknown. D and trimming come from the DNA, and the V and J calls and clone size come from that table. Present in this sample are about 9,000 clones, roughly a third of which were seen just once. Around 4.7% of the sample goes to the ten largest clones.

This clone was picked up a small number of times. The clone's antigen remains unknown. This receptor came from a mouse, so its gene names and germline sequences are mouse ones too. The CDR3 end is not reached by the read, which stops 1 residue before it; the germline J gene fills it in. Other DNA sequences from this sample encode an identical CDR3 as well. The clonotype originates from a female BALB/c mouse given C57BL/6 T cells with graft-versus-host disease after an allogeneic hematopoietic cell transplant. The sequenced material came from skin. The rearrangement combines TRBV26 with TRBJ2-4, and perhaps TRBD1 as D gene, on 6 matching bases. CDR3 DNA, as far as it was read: TGTGCCAGCAGTCTGAGGGGGAGTCAAAACACCTTGTAC. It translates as CASSLRGSQNTLY. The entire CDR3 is CASSLRGSQNTLYF.